One and the same sample provided the 16 T cell receptor beta chains below, sequenced in a study of cytomegalovirus exposure and HLA in healthy donors. PCR involved 60 Vbeta and 13 Jbeta primers. Sequencing used immunoSEQ multiplex PCR; TCRdb keeps in-frame clones, though not all of them. The table shows 140,000 to 150,000 clones, with approximately 80% occurring only once. Specimen: PBMCs. All receptors derive from a middle-aged man in good health and CMV-seronegative.

The chain combines TRBV2 with TRBJ1-5; the match to TRBD1 covers 9 bases. V lost 5 bases to trimming and J lost 7 bases; unmatched junction nucleotides: 9. This CDR3 has 15 amino acids. Per germline, CDR1 SNHLY and CDR2 FYNNEI. The CDR3 reads CASSIQQGAGQPQHF. The CDR3, as DNA: TGTGCCAGCAGTATCCAACAGGGGGCAGGCCAGCCCCAGCATTTT.

V is TRBV28 and J is TRBJ1-2; D gene uncertain. This CDR3 is 14 amino acids long. The germline V and J ends were trimmed by 3 bases and 4 bases, with 12 bases remaining between them. CDR1 is MDHEN, CDR2 SYDVKM, per germline. CDR3 region: CASSLEGTAYGYTF. CDR3 nucleotide sequence: TGTGCCAGCAGTTTGGAGGGAACGGCCTATGGCTACACCTTC.

A few counts support this clone. V and J are TRBV28 and TRBJ1-1, with TRBD1 matching over 10 bases. Germline V gene lookup returns CDR1 MDHEN and CDR2 SYDVKM. The CDR3 runs 16 residues. Trimming took 6 bases from V and 4 from J; bases not matched to a gene: 11. CDR3 sequence reads: CASRSRDGQGVTEAFF. The CDR3 coding sequence is TGTGCCAGCAGAAGCCGAGACGGACAGGGGGTCACTGAAGCTTTCTTT. Supplemented by reference TRBV28 and TRBJ1-1, the full variable domain reads DVKVTQSSRYLVKRTGEKVFLECVQDMDHENMFWYRQDPGLGLRLIYFSYDVKMKEKGDIPEGYSVSREKKERFSLILESASTNQTSMYLCASRSRDGQGVTEAFFGQGTRLTVV.

Only one count was recorded for this clone. V and J are TRBV6-6 and TRBJ2-7, with 10 positions matching TRBD2. The CDR3 is 14 amino acids. Germline loops: CDR1 MNHNY, CDR2 SVGAGI (reference sequence). J gave up 4 bases and V 6 bases, and 6 bases lay outside the gene matches. Written as DNA, the CDR3 is TGTGCCAGCAGAGCGAGCGGGGGGGTATACGAGCAGTACTTC. It translates to CASRASGGVYEQYF.

The chain carries TRBV5-6 and TRBJ2-5, with 7 bases identical to TRBD1. TRBJ2-7 matches the DNA end more closely, so the J call is doubtful. The CDR3 has 12 residues. Germline-derived CDR1 and CDR2 are SGHDT and YYEEEE. The CDR3 loop reads CASTGQAYEQYF. The CDR3 nucleotides read TGTGCCAGCACCGGACAGGCCTACGAGCAGTACTTC.

The V and J genes are TRBV29-1 and TRBJ2-7, with D perhaps TRBD1 (6 bases). V gave up 5 bases and J gave up 2 bases, with 10 bases separating them. Germline V gene sequence: CDR1 SQVTM, CDR2 ANQGSEA. The CDR3 sequence is 12 residues long. The chain's CDR3 is CSVLDSPYEQYF. The CDR3 coding sequence is TGCAGCGTTCTGGACAGTCCCTACGAGCAGTACTTC.

This clone has a handful of counts. This sequence joins TRBV6-5 and TRBJ1-4; 7 bases line up with TRBD1. CDR1 and CDR2 (germline): MNHEY, SVGAGI. With 6 bases clipped from V and 6 bases from J, the junction kept 10 bases outside the gene matches. This CDR3 comprises 15 residues. CDR3 sequence reads: CASRRRQGGHEKLFF. The CDR3 nucleotides read TGTGCCAGCAGACGGAGACAGGGCGGGCATGAAAAACTGTTTTTT.

J is TRBJ2-5 and V is TRBV9; 7 bases are shared with TRBD1. Germline V lookup: CDR1 SGDLS, CDR2 YYNGEE. This CDR3 has 13 amino acids. Trimming took 3 bases from V and 5 from J; bases not matched to a gene: 4. DNA for the CDR3: TGTGCCAGCAGCGAGACAGGGCTCGAGACCCAGTACTTC. Amino acids: CASSETGLETQYF.

The V and J genes are TRBV28 and TRBJ1-5; D is unresolved. Germline-derived CDR1 and CDR2 are MDHEN and SYDVKM. V was clipped by 4 bases and J by 4 bases, with 11 bases between them. This CDR3 region has 14 residues. The CDR3 sequence: CASSSRGRNQPQHF. The DNA of the CDR3 is TGTGCCAGCAGTTCCCGCGGGCGGAATCAGCCCCAGCATTTT.

The rearrangement links TRBV4-1 to TRBJ1-1; 11 bases are a match to TRBD1. The CDR3 loop spans 18 amino acids. Germline CDR1 is MGHRA and CDR2 is YSYEKL. V gave up 3 bases and J gave up 2 bases; unmatched junction bases: 11. The CDR3 sequence is CASSHPLGQGVPNTEAFF. The CDR3 region has the DNA TGCGCCAGCAGCCATCCCCTGGGACAGGGGGTCCCCAACACTGAAGCTTTCTTT.

The chain is built from TRBV7-9 and TRBJ2-5, with 8 nucleotides matching TRBD1. The CDR3 sequence is 15 residues long. The J segment lost 5 bases and the V segment lost 5 bases, leaving 10 bases of the junction unmatched. The germline V gene encodes CDR1 SEHNR and CDR2 FQNEAQ (reference sequence). The CDR3: CASSTRTGYKETQYF. The CDR3 nucleotides are TGTGCCAGCAGCACCCGGACAGGGTACAAGGAGACCCAGTACTTC.

The V call is TRBV5-1, the J call TRBJ2-7; 8 nucleotides agree with TRBD2. Germline V lookup: CDR1 SGHRS, CDR2 YFSETQ. J was trimmed by 0 bases and V by 1 base; bases with no gene match: 0. This CDR3 comprises 14 residues. This CDR3 reads CASSLTSGSYEQYF. Here the CDR3 DNA reads TGCGCCAGCAGCTTGACTAGCGGCTCCTACGAGCAGTACTTC.

This sequence joins TRBV19 and TRBJ2-1, with D perhaps TRBD1 (5 bases). Germline V gene lookup returns CDR1 LNHDA and CDR2 SQIVND (reference sequence). Trimming removed 1 base from V and 0 bases from J, with 7 bases in between. CDR3 size: 15 residues. CDR3 protein: CASSIGGISYNEQFF. CDR3 in DNA: TGTGCCAGTAGTATAGGGGGCATCTCCTACAATGAGCAGTTCTTC.

This chain uses TRBV5-1 with TRBJ1-1; D is unclear. This CDR3 comprises 15 residues. Germline values: CDR1 SGHRS, CDR2 YFSETQ. Trimming left V 4 bases short and J 0 bases short, with 13 bases between. This chain's CDR3 is CASSPLSLMNTEAFF. CDR3 coding DNA: TGCGCCAGCAGCCCGCTATCCCTTATGAACACTGAAGCTTTCTTT. The variable domain in full, completed from reference TRBV5-1 and TRBJ1-1, reads KAGVTQTPRYLIKTRGQQVTLSCSPISGHRSVSWYQQTPGQGLQFLFEYFSETQRNKGNFPGRFSGRQFSNSRSEMNVSTLELGDSALYLCASSPLSLMNTEAFFGQGTRLTVV.

The table lists this clone with a count of one. This chain links TRBV6-4 with TRBJ1-1, with TRBD1 matching 9 bases. J lost 2 bases, V lost 5 bases, and 3 bases had no gene match. Looked up from germline, CDR1 is MRHNA and CDR2 is SNTAGT. The CDR3 covers 14 residues. In DNA, the CDR3 is TGTGCCAGCAGTCCACAGGGGGCAAACACTGAAGCTTTCTTT. Translated: CASSPQGANTEAFF.

The genes are TRBV5-4 and TRBJ1-1; weak D call: TRBD1 (6 bases). The CDR3 loop spans 17 amino acids. Germline V gene sequence: CDR1 SGHNT, CDR2 YYREEE (reference sequence). V was cut by 4 bases and J by 1 base, with 20 bases left in between. CDR3 sequence (DNA): TGTGCCAGCAGCCCGGGGACACATCCGCAAGGGAACACTGAAGCTTTCTTT. Amino acid sequence: CASSPGTHPQGNTEAFF.